This T cell receptor beta chain was recovered during a study of CD8+ T cells in alopecia areata. Isolated RNA was reverse transcribed into cDNA used as the sequencing template. Produced via immunoSEQ multiplex PCR; TCRdb's table is partial and in-frame only. The sample consists of about 130,000 clones, 45% to 65% of them appearing once. To note about this clone: Additional DNA sequences in this sample encode the identical CDR3.

The clonotype originates from a human donor with alopecia areata. The sequences come from CD4+ T cells sorted from blood, collected at week 0.

CDR3 protein: CASSLGGSAYEQYF. In nucleotides, the CDR3 is TGTGCCAGCAGCCTTGGCGGCTCAGCCTACGAGCAGTACTTC. This chain links TRBV7-9 with TRBJ2-7; the D is unclear. Germline CDR1 SEHNR, CDR2 FQNEAQ (reference sequence). With 5 bases removed from V and 2 bases from J, the gap between germline ends came to 13 bases. The length of the CDR3 is 14 residues.